This entry describes one TCR beta chain. The CDR3 sequence is 16 residues long. These data belong to a study of blood T cell repertoires in COVID-19. Profiling relied on immunoSEQ multiplex PCR, and the TCRdb table lists in-frame clones only, not all of them. Of about 170,000 clones listed, around four fifths are singletons. The sequence came from a woman aged 70-85 years who had recovered from COVID-19. The sample taken for sequencing was peripheral blood. The chain recombines TRBV7-5 with TRBJ2-7; the table names TRBD1, a call not compared with the DNA. TRBV7-5 is given as a pseudogene. The CDR3 spells CVRSPKGVGSSYEQYF. CDR3 nucleotides: TGTGTCAGAAGCCCAAAGGGGGTGGGGAGCTCCTACGAGCAGTACTTC.